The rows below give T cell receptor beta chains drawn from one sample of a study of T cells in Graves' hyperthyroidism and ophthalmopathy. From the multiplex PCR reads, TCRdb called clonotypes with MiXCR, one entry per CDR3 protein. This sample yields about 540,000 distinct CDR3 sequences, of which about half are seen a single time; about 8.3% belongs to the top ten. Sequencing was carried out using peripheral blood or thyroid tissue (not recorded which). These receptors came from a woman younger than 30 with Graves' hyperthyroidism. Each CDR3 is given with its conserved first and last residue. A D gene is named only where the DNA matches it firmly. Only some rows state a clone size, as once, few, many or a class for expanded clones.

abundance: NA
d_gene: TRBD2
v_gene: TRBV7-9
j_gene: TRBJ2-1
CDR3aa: CASSLAILAGNEQFF
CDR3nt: TGTGCCAGCAGCTTAGCAATACTAGCGGGCAATGAGCAGTTCTTC

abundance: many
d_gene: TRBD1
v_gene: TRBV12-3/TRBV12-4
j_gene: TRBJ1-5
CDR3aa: CASSRRTGGGQPQHF
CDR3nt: TGTGCCAGCAGTCGTCGGACAGGCGGGGGTCAGCCCCAGCATTTT

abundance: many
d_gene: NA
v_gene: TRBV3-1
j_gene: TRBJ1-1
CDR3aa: CASSQDPGWGSFF
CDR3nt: TGTGCCAGCAGCCAAGATCCGGGGTGGGGATCTTTCTTT

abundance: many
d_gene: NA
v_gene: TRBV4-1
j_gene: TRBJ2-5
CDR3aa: CASSQVQTVRARETQYF
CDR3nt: TGCGCCAGCAGCCAAGTCCAAACAGTTAGGGCTCGGGAGACCCAGTACTTC

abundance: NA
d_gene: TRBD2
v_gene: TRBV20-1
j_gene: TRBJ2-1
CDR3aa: CSARDRRLAQSYNEQFF
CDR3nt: TGCAGTGCTAGAGACCGGAGACTAGCACAGTCCTACAATGAGCAGTTCTTC

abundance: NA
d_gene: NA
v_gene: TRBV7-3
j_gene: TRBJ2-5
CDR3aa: CASSLGPGRNQETQYF
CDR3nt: TGTGCCAGCAGCTTAGGTCCGGGCCGAAACCAAGAGACCCAGTACTTC

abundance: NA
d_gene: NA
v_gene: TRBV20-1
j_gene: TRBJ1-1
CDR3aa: CSARGGSGDEAFF
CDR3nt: TGCAGTGCTAGAGGTGGGTCAGGGGATGAAGCTTTCTTT

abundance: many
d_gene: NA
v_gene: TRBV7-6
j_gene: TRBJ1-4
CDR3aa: CASSRGSNEKLFF
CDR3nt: TGCGCCAGCAGCCGGGGGAGTAATGAAAAACTGTTTTTT

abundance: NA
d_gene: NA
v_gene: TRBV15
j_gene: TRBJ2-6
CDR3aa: CATSRAAGANVLIF
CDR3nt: TGTGCCACCAGCAGAGCGGCCGGGGCCAACGTCCTGATTTTC

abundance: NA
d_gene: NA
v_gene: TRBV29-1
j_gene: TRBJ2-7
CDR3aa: CSVAYGNAEQYF
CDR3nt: TGCAGCGTTGCCTACGGGAACGCCGAGCAGTACTTC